The 28 T cell receptor beta chains listed next were all sequenced from one sample in a study of vaccination and CD4 T cells after COVID-19. Antigens for these TCRs are unknown. The study sequenced cultured CD4+ T cell DNA using the Oncomine TCR Beta short-read assay. TCRdb analysed the PCR reads with MiXCR anew, one entry per CDR3 protein. The sample has more than 20,000 distinct CDR3 sequences, 43% seen once. Time point denoted: late sampling 161 to 241 days after vaccination in a few convalescent patients. Treatment described: roughly ten-day PBMC culture with coronavirus spike peptide pools or control peptides (ViraFEST assay). The material was CD4+ T cells from blood, cultured in vitro, obtained about 7 months after SARS-CoV-2 vaccination. The origin of the receptors is a human donor who had recovered from COVID-19.

The chain carries TRBV21-1 and TRBJ2-1; the D call in the table, TRBD2, was not verified against the DNA. TRBV21-1 is a documented pseudogene. The CDR3 consists of 15 residues. Written as DNA, the CDR3 is TGTGCCAGCAGCAAAAGGACTAGCTCCTACAATGAGCAGTTCTTC. Protein: CASSKRTSSYNEQFF.

This clonotype was recorded a few times. This rearrangement joins TRBV20-1 to TRBJ2-7; TRBD1 aligns across 11 bases. Trimming at V came to 5 bases and at J to 1 base, leaving 7 bases not matched to a gene. The CDR3 consists of 15 residues. Germline-derived CDR1 and CDR2 are DFQATT and SNEGSKA (reference sequence). DNA of the CDR3: TGCAGTGCTGGCCCTTGGGACAGGGGGTCCTACGAGCAGTACTTC. This codes for CSAGPWDRGSYEQYF.

In its sample, this clonotype ranks as medium-sized. The CDR3 DNA reads as TGTGCCAGCAGTTCCCTCGGAGGGAGGGGAGAGGGCGAGCAGTACTTC. The encoded protein is CASSSLGGRGEGEQYF. The V call is TRBV28, the J call TRBJ2-7; 7 bases are shared with TRBD2. Germline V gene lookup returns CDR1 MDHEN and CDR2 SYDVKM. The CDR3 is 16 amino acids. Trimming at V came to 4 bases and at J to 6 bases, leaving 15 bases not matched to a gene.

This chain joins TRBV5-6 and TRBJ1-1, with 10 bases fitting TRBD1. The germline V gene has CDR1 SGHDT and CDR2 YYEEEE. This CDR3 is 17 amino acids long. The V segment lost 5 bases and the J segment 0 bases; nucleotides outside the gene matches: 10. CDR3 protein: CASRLRTGGIMNTEAFF. For the CDR3, the DNA is TGTGCCAGCAGACTCCGGACAGGGGGTATAATGAACACTGAAGCTTTCTTT.

The rearrangement links TRBV28 to TRBJ2-7; tentative D call: TRBD2 (5 bases). This CDR3 contains 12 residues. Germline loops: CDR1 MDHEN, CDR2 SYDVKM. The germline V and J ends were trimmed by 8 bases and 3 bases, with 11 bases remaining between them. For the CDR3, the DNA is TGTGCCAGCGGCGAGGCGGGCTACGAGCAGTACTTC. The encoded protein is CASGEAGYEQYF.

V gene TRBV28 combines with J gene TRBJ1-2; D call uncertain. V was shortened by 6 bases and J by 2 bases, with 7 bases between the two germline ends. Germline CDR1 is MDHEN and CDR2 is SYDVKM. This CDR3 is 12 amino acids long. The CDR3 here is CASSSPNYGYTF. DNA for the CDR3: TGTGCCAGCAGCTCTCCGAACTATGGCTACACCTTC.

The chain recombines TRBV6-1 with TRBJ2-1, with D possibly being TRBD2 (5 bases). Germline loops: CDR1 MNHNS, CDR2 SASEGT. V was clipped by 4 bases and J by 2 bases, with 12 bases between them. There are 15 residues in the CDR3. The CDR3 protein is CASSVGADPYNEQFF. CDR3 nucleotide sequence: TGTGCCAGCAGTGTCGGAGCGGACCCCTACAATGAGCAGTTCTTC.

The V call is TRBV20-1, the J call TRBJ2-3; 10 nucleotides align to TRBD2. This CDR3 comprises 16 residues. Germline CDR1 DFQATT, CDR2 SNEGSKA (reference sequence). The junction had 5 bases not matched to a gene; V was cut back by 0 bases and J by 2 bases. Written as DNA, the CDR3 is TGCAGTGCTAGAGATCCCCTAGCGGGAGACACAGATACGCAGTATTTT. This encodes CSARDPLAGDTDTQYF.

The chain is built from TRBV6-5 and TRBJ2-7; no reliable D call. This CDR3 region has 16 residues. The germline V gene has CDR1 MNHEY and CDR2 SVGAGI. Trimming removed 2 bases from V and 1 base from J, with 15 bases in between. In DNA form, the CDR3 reads TGTGCCAGCAGTTACAGTATATTTACCCATTCCTACGAGCAGTACTTC. This encodes CASSYSIFTHSYEQYF.

The chain couples TRBV7-2 to TRBJ1-5; perhaps TRBD1 as D (5 bases). V lost 4 bases, J lost 7 bases, and 17 bases lay in between. The CDR3 loop spans 15 amino acids. CDR1 is SGHTA and CDR2 is FQGNSA in the germline V gene. CDR3 sequence reads: CASSSTWTRGQPQHF. The CDR3 DNA reads as TGTGCCAGCAGCTCTACTTGGACAAGGGGACAGCCCCAGCATTTT.

Of note for this clonotype: At one end the junction does not follow the germline gene, possibly because of a read error. The J gene is TRBJ1-1, the V gene TRBV20-1; 7 bases agree with TRBD1. Germline V gene data show CDR1 as DFQATT and CDR2 as SNEGSKA (reference sequence). This CDR3 comprises 15 residues. The CDR3 DNA sequence: TGCAGTGCTAGATTAGATGGGAGGGCTAAGATGGGACAGCGCTTT. Its protein is CSARLDGRAKMGQRF.

V and J are TRBV28 and TRBJ2-1, with 16 bases fitting TRBD2. The CDR3 has 16 amino acids. The germline V gene encodes CDR1 MDHEN and CDR2 SYDVKM. The J segment lost 8 bases and the V segment lost 6 bases, leaving 7 bases of the junction unmatched. CDR3: CASSPRGTSGRDEQFF. Here the CDR3 DNA reads TGTGCCAGCAGCCCCAGGGGGACTAGCGGGAGGGATGAGCAGTTCTTC.

This clonotype was picked up a small number of times. The V call is TRBV6-5, the J call TRBJ1-2; no clear D. This CDR3 has 13 amino acids. Trimming removed 2 bases from V and 4 bases from J, with 8 bases in between. From germline, CDR1 is MNHEY and CDR2 SVGAGI. CDR3 nucleotides: TGTGCCAGCAGTTACCTCGACCGCTATGGCTACACCTTC. Encoded protein: CASSYLDRYGYTF.

This clonotype showed up just a few times. The rearrangement joins TRBV19 to TRBJ2-3; 9 bases map to TRBD1. From germline, CDR1 is LNHDA and CDR2 SQIVND (reference sequence). V dropped 8 bases and J dropped 0; count of bases not matched to a gene: 6. The CDR3 runs 15 residues. In nucleotides, the CDR3 is TGTGCCAGTTCAAACAGGGGGCACAGCACAGATACGCAGTATTTT. It translates to CASSNRGHSTDTQYF.

This clonotype appeared a few times. The V and J genes are TRBV20-1 and TRBJ1-1; no definite D call. This CDR3 contains 12 residues. Germline values: CDR1 DFQATT, CDR2 SNEGSKA (reference sequence). V lost 1 base and J lost 6, with 9 bases in between. CDR3 DNA: TGCAGTGCTAGAGCGGGGAGGTCTGAAGCTTTCTTT. Protein: CSARAGRSEAFF.

The chain joins TRBV29-1 to TRBJ2-7; possibly TRBD2 for D (5 bases). V was cut by 3 bases and J by 3 bases, with 9 bases left in between. Germline CDR1 SQVTM, CDR2 ANQGSEA. The CDR3 is 12 residues long. The CDR3 loop reads CSVDRGGYEQYF. The CDR3 nucleotides are TGCAGCGTTGATCGGGGTGGCTACGAGCAGTACTTC.

The rearrangement links TRBV20-1 to TRBJ2-1, with 12 bases aligning to TRBD2. V shed 2 bases, J shed 1 base, and the junction held 9 bases outside the gene matches. From germline, CDR1 is DFQATT and CDR2 SNEGSKA (reference sequence). The CDR3 is made up of 18 amino acids. This CDR3 is CSARSTGGLAGSYNEQFF. CDR3 coding DNA: TGCAGTGCTAGATCAACGGGGGGACTAGCGGGTTCCTACAATGAGCAGTTCTTC.

The genes are TRBV20-1 and TRBJ2-1, with D perhaps matching TRBD2 (5 bases). CDR1 and CDR2 (germline): DFQATT, SNEGSKA (reference sequence). Trimming shortened V by 6 bases and J by 8 bases, and 17 bases separated the two germline ends. This CDR3 region has 13 residues. CDR3 sequence reads: CSAPVAPVYEQFF. The CDR3 nucleotides read TGCAGTGCCCCTGTAGCGCCAGTCTATGAGCAGTTCTTC.

The gene calls are TRBV6-1 and TRBJ1-1; D is uncertain. The germline V gene encodes CDR1 MNHNS and CDR2 SASEGT. Trimming took off 7 bases at V and 1 base at J, with 10 bases between the two ends. The CDR3 extends over 13 amino acids. CDR3 residues: CASTIRPNTEAFF. DNA for the CDR3: TGTGCCAGCACAATCAGGCCGAACACTGAAGCTTTCTTT.

The chain combines TRBV7-9 with TRBJ2-6; D is unresolved. Germline CDR1 reads SEHNR; CDR2 reads FQNEAQ (reference sequence). There are 15 residues in the CDR3. Trimming stripped 5 bases from V and 3 bases from J, with 11 bases between. The CDR3 nucleotides read TGTGCCAGCAGCCCACCCTTGCGTGGGGCCAACGTCCTGACTTTC. It encodes CASSPPLRGANVLTF.

The chain joins TRBV7-2 to TRBJ2-4; a weak D match, TRBD1 (5 bases). The CDR3 spans 15 residues. Trimming removed 5 bases from V and 1 base from J, with 12 bases in between. Germline V gives CDR1 SGHTA, CDR2 FQGNSA. For the CDR3, the DNA is TGTGCCAGCAGCCCAGGGTCCTTGGCCAAAAACATTCAGTACTTC. This codes for CASSPGSLAKNIQYF.

The chain has TRBV20-1 and TRBJ1-5; D not certain. Germline lookup yields CDR1 DFQATT and CDR2 SNEGSKA (reference sequence). The CDR3 spans 13 residues. Trimming removed 5 bases from V and 3 bases from J, with 11 bases in between. CDR3 sequence (DNA): TGCAGTGCTCTGGTAGCGCCCAATCAGCCCCAGCATTTT. This codes for CSALVAPNQPQHF.

The chain recombines TRBV28 with TRBJ2-7; D may match TRBD1 or TRBD2 (7 bases each). This CDR3 is built from 14 residues. V was pared by 6 bases and J by 5 bases, with 17 bases between. The V gene's germline CDR1 is MDHEN and CDR2 SYDVKM. CDR3 protein: CASSLGQGGNEQYF. The CDR3 DNA sequence: TGTGCCAGCAGCCTGGGGCAGGGGGGGAACGAGCAGTACTTC.

The table lists this clonotype with a few counts. The rearrangement uses TRBV20-1 and TRBJ2-7; D perhaps matches TRBD1 (6 bases). V was cut by 5 bases and J by 2 bases, with 16 bases left in between. This CDR3 region has 14 residues. The germline gives CDR1 DFQATT, CDR2 SNEGSKA (reference sequence). CDR3 bases: TGCAGTGCTCGTAAACAGGGCCTAACCTACGAGCAGTACTTC. It encodes CSARKQGLTYEQYF.

This chain links TRBV29-1 with TRBJ2-5, with D tentatively TRBD2 (5 bases). This CDR3 contains 13 residues. The germline CDR1 and CDR2 sequences are SQVTM and ANQGSEA. V dropped 5 bases and J dropped 4 bases, with 14 bases sitting between them. This CDR3 reads CSVPAEGVETQYF. The DNA of the CDR3 is TGCAGCGTTCCGGCAGAGGGAGTAGAGACCCAGTACTTC.

This clonotype was observed a few times. The rearrangement joins TRBV24-1 to TRBJ2-3; TRBD1 or TRBD2 may be the D gene (5 bases each). This CDR3 comprises 15 residues. CDR1 KGHDR and CDR2 SFDVKD come from the germline V gene. Trimming took 3 bases from V and 1 from J, leaving 10 bases between them. CDR3 in DNA: TGTGCCACCAGTGATACGGGGACCCGCACAGATACGCAGTATTTT. It yields the protein CATSDTGTRTDTQYF.

V gene TRBV20-1 combines with J gene TRBJ2-5; a possible D gene is TRBD1 (7 bases). Germline V gives CDR1 DFQATT, CDR2 SNEGSKA (reference sequence). With 1 base removed from V and 2 bases from J, the gap between germline ends came to 11 bases. The CDR3 has 14 amino acids. CDR3 bases: TGCAGTGCTAGAGTACCAGGGGGGCAAGAGACCCAGTACTTC. Protein sequence: CSARVPGGQETQYF.

CDR3 protein: CASSQERTSGWNEQYF. The CDR3 DNA follows: TGCGCCAGCAGCCAGGAACGGACTAGCGGGTGGAACGAGCAGTACTTC. The V call is TRBV4-1, the J call TRBJ2-7; 11 bases map to TRBD2. This CDR3 spans 16 amino acids. With V trimmed by 3 bases and J by 5 bases, 9 bases remained unmatched. From germline, CDR1 is MGHRA and CDR2 YSYEKL.